Sequencing of this TCR beta chain was carried out in a study of blood T cells in healthy people across ages. The CDR3 spans 13 residues. Germline CDR1 LGHNA, CDR2 YNFKEQ. The second PCR ran about 6 to 12 cycles with a sample-barcoded 5' primer and J-beta primers. Via MiXCR, TCRdb re-called the 5' RACE reads, giving one row per CDR3 protein. The table lists 800,000 or so distinct CDR3 sequences, 20% to 25% of them singletons. This clonotype was detected only a few times. Separately, the same data were catalogued under a study of T cells of mothers and their children. That publication notes: Extracted RNA, in its entirety, went into cDNA synthesis at roughly 1.5 ug per 15 ul.

The sample comprised blood. The sequence was obtained from a boy younger than 18 in good health. The chain joins TRBV4-2 to TRBJ2-5, with D perhaps matching TRBD1 (6 bases). The J call may be wrong; the DNA end is better matched by TRBJ2-1. The CDR3 region has the DNA TGTGCCAGCAGCCAAGAGCCCCAGGGGGAGCAGTTCTTC. This translates into CASSQEPQGEQFF.